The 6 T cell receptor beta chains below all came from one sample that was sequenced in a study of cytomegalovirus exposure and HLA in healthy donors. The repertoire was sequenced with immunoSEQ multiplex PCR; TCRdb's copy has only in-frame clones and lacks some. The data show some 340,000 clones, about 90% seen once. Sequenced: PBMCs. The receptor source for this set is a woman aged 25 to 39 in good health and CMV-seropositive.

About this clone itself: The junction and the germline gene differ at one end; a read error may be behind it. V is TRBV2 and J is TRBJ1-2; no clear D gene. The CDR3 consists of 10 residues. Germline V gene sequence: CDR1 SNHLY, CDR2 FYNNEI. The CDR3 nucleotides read TGTGCCAGCAGTGTAGGGCGTTGTGCCTTC. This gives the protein CASSVGRCAF.

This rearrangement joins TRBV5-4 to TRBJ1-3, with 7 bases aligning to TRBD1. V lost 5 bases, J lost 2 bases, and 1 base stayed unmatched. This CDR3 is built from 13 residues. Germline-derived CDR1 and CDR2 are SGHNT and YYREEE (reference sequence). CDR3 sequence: CASRDRAGNTIYF. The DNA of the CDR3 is TGTGCCAGCAGAGACAGGGCTGGAAACACCATATATTTT.

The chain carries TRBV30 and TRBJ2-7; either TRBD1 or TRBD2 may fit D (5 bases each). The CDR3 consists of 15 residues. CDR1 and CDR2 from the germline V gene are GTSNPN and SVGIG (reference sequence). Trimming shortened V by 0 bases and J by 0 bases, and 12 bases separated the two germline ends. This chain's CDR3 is CAWSVPGPASYEQYF. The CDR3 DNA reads TGTGCCTGGAGTGTTCCGGGACCAGCCTCCTACGAGCAGTACTTC.

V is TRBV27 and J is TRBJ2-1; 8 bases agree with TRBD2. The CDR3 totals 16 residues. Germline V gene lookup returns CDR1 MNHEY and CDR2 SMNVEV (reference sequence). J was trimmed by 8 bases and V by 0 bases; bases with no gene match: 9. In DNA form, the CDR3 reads TGTGCCAGCAGTTTATCGGGGGGACTAGTTTCACATGAGCAGTTCTTC. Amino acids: CASSLSGGLVSHEQFF.

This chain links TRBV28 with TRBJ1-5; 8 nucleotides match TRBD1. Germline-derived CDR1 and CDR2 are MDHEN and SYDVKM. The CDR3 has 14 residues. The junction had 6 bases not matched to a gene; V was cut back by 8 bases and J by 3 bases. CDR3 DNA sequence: TGTGCCAGCTTCGGACAGGGCCTCAATCAGCCCCAGCATTTT. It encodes CASFGQGLNQPQHF.

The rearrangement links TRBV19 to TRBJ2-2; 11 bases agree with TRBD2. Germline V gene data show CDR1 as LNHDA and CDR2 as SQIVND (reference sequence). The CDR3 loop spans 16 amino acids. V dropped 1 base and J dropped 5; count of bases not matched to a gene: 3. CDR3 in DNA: TGTGCCAGTAGTATAGGGGCTAGCGGGAGGACCGGGGAGCTGTTTTTT. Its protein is CASSIGASGRTGELFF.